Listed here are 19 T cell receptor beta chains from one sample, sequenced in a study of shared clonotypes between healthy human individuals. Sequencing was performed with immunoSEQ multiplex PCR; in TCRdb, only in-frame clones are kept and a portion is missing. Here the sample spans hundreds of thousands of clones, roughly 96% being singletons. Terminally differentiated effector memory CD45RA+ cells were excluded by CCR7 positive selection of CD45RO-negative cells. The sequencing input was naive CD8+ T cells sorted from blood. These TCRs come from a woman aged 25-40 years in good health.

As to this clone: The sample has other DNA sequences that encode this CDR3 too. This rearrangement joins TRBV6-5 to TRBJ2-7, with 8 bases that match TRBD2. Germline V lookup: CDR1 MNHEY, CDR2 SVGAGI. The V gene end was trimmed by 5 bases and the J gene end by 1 base; junction bases not matched to a gene: 4. The length of the CDR3 is 14 residues. The CDR3 nucleotides are TGTGCCAGCAGTCCTACTAGCGGATCCTACGAGCAGTACTTC. Translation: CASSPTSGSYEQYF.

The CDR3 DNA is TGTGCCAGCAGCTTGGTCGGGGAGAACACTGAAGCTTTCTTT. Its protein product is CASSLVGENTEAFF. The J gene is TRBJ1-1, the V gene TRBV5-6; no firm D call. Germline loops: CDR1 SGHDT, CDR2 YYEEEE. V lost 0 bases and J lost 1, with 7 bases in between. The length of the CDR3 is 14 residues.

V gene TRBV28 combines with J gene TRBJ2-3; D is uncertain. Per the germline V gene, CDR1 is MDHEN and CDR2 is SYDVKM. This CDR3 spans 14 amino acids. V was trimmed by 6 bases and J by 2 bases, leaving 12 bases between them. CDR3 region: CASSQDRITDTQYF. CDR3 nucleotides: TGTGCCAGCAGCCAGGATCGAATCACAGATACGCAGTATTTT.

The chain links TRBV7-9 to TRBJ2-2; 7 bases match TRBD2. Germline lookup yields CDR1 SEHNR and CDR2 FQNEAQ (reference sequence). The V segment lost 5 bases and the J segment 0 bases; nucleotides outside the gene matches: 6. The CDR3 is 16 amino acids. CDR3 bases: TGTGCCAGCAGCCCGTACAGCGGGGCGAACACCGGGGAGCTGTTTTTT. Its translation is CASSPYSGANTGELFF.

This clone was recorded only once. The V gene is TRBV2, the J gene TRBJ1-4, with D tentatively TRBD1 (5 bases). The CDR3 is 16 amino acids. Germline values: CDR1 SNHLY, CDR2 FYNNEI. V lost 6 bases and J 0 bases, leaving 14 bases between the germline ends. The CDR3 is CASSSYRFSTNEKLFF. DNA of the CDR3: TGTGCCAGCAGCTCTTACAGGTTCTCAACTAATGAAAAACTGTTTTTT.

The chain recombines TRBV28 with TRBJ2-7; D gene unclear. The CDR3 is made up of 12 amino acids. Germline V lookup: CDR1 MDHEN, CDR2 SYDVKM. Trimming shortened V by 6 bases and J by 5 bases, and 11 bases separated the two germline ends. CDR3 sequence: CASSPTRNEQYF. CDR3 sequence (DNA): TGTGCCAGCAGCCCCACAAGGAACGAGCAGTACTTC.

This chain uses TRBV19 with TRBJ2-7, with D perhaps TRBD2 (5 bases). With 2 bases removed from V and 3 bases from J, the gap between germline ends came to 11 bases. Germline CDR1 LNHDA, CDR2 SQIVND (reference sequence). The CDR3 contains 14 residues. CDR3 region: CASSIYTGLYEQYF. CDR3 nucleotides: TGTGCCAGTAGTATATACACCGGACTCTACGAGCAGTACTTC. The variable domain in full, completed from reference TRBV19 and TRBJ2-7, reads DGGITQSPKYLFRKEGQNVTLSCEQNLNHDAMYWYRQDPGQGLRLIYYSQIVNDFQKGDIAEGYSVSREKKESFPLTVTSAQKNPTAFYLCASSIYTGLYEQYFGPGTRLTVT.

The chain employs TRBV6-1 and TRBJ2-1; 9 nucleotides match TRBD2. Germline V gene data show CDR1 as MNHNS and CDR2 as SASEGT. Trimming removed 2 bases from V and 6 bases from J; junction bases left unmatched: 2. The CDR3 length is 14 residues. The chain's CDR3 is CASSELAGSNEQFF. CDR3 nucleotide sequence: TGTGCCAGCAGTGAACTAGCGGGGAGCAATGAGCAGTTCTTC.

This clone appeared a single time. The chain recombines TRBV27 with TRBJ2-3; 8 bases are a match to TRBD2. Germline trimming cut 4 bases from V and 6 bases from J; bases unmatched to any gene: 9. The CDR3 is 15 amino acids. Germline loops: CDR1 MNHEY, CDR2 SMNVEV (reference sequence). The CDR3 DNA follows: TGTGCCAGCAGTTCGGGTAGCGGGGCCTTGGATACGCAGTATTTT. It yields the protein CASSSGSGALDTQYF.

A note on this clone: The sample has other DNA sequences that encode this CDR3 too. The rearrangement joins TRBV15 to TRBJ1-1; D possibly corresponds to TRBD1 (5 bases). The germline gives CDR1 LNHNV, CDR2 YYDKDF (reference sequence). Trimming shortened V by 3 bases and J by 1 base, and 9 bases separated the two germline ends. The CDR3 loop spans 14 amino acids. CDR3 in DNA: TGTGCCACCAGCAGGGAGGGGCAGAACACTGAAGCTTTCTTT. Translated: CATSREGQNTEAFF.

The rearrangement links TRBV5-5 to TRBJ2-2; TRBD1 might be the D (7 bases). This CDR3 is built from 17 residues. V lost 4 bases and J lost 5, with 21 bases in between. Germline V gives CDR1 SGHKS, CDR2 YYEKEE (reference sequence). CDR3 DNA: TGTGCCAGCAGCCTGGAGGGGACAGCCCCGATTACCGGGGAGCTGTTTTTT. Residues: CASSLEGTAPITGELFF.

J is TRBJ2-1 and V is TRBV28, with TRBD2 matching over 13 bases. J lost 6 bases, V lost 7 bases, and 6 bases had no gene match. The length of the CDR3 is 15 residues. Germline V gives CDR1 MDHEN, CDR2 SYDVKM. This chain's CDR3 is CASTRLAGGINEQFF. CDR3 nucleotide sequence: TGTGCCAGCACTCGACTAGCGGGAGGAATCAATGAGCAGTTCTTC. The full variable domain, its missing parts supplied by reference TRBV28 and TRBJ2-1, is DVKVTQSSRYLVKRTGEKVFLECVQDMDHENMFWYRQDPGLGLRLIYFSYDVKMKEKGDIPEGYSVSREKKERFSLILESASTNQTSMYLCASTRLAGGINEQFFGPGTRLTVL.

The genes are TRBV6-6 and TRBJ2-7; TRBD2 aligns across 7 bases. This CDR3 spans 15 amino acids. CDR1 is MNHNY, CDR2 SVGAGI, per germline (reference sequence). With V trimmed by 0 bases and J by 2 bases, 4 bases remained unmatched. This CDR3 is CASSYSSGETYEQYF. The DNA of the CDR3 is TGTGCCAGCAGTTACTCCAGCGGGGAGACCTACGAGCAGTACTTC.

The J gene is TRBJ2-3, the V gene TRBV28; 8 bases line up with TRBD2. Unmatched junction bases numbered 10, after V lost 5 bases and J lost 0 bases. Germline values: CDR1 MDHEN, CDR2 SYDVKM. This CDR3 has 17 residues. The CDR3 loop is CASSTPGGDRSTDTQYF. DNA for the CDR3: TGTGCCAGCAGTACCCCGGGGGGGGATCGCAGCACAGATACGCAGTATTTT.

This rearrangement joins TRBV27 to TRBJ1-1, with D possibly being TRBD1 (6 bases). The V gene's germline CDR1 is MNHEY and CDR2 SMNVEV (reference sequence). The V end lost 2 bases, the J end lost 3 bases, and 10 bases lay between the germline ends. The CDR3 contains 14 residues. The CDR3 sequence is CASSLTQGHTEAFF. The CDR3 DNA is TGTGCCAGCAGTTTAACACAGGGCCACACTGAAGCTTTCTTT.

The chain uses TRBV9 and TRBJ2-3; 7 bases are a match to TRBD2. Unmatched junction bases numbered 4, after V lost 0 bases and J lost 3 bases. The germline V gene has CDR1 SGDLS and CDR2 YYNGEE. The CDR3 is 15 amino acids. This CDR3 reads CASSVAAGLTDTQYF. CDR3 DNA sequence: TGTGCCAGCAGCGTAGCCGCGGGACTAACAGATACGCAGTATTTT.

This clone was detected once. The V call is TRBV27, the J call TRBJ1-5, with D unresolved. The CDR3 has 17 amino acids. Looked up from germline, CDR1 is MNHEY and CDR2 is SMNVEV (reference sequence). V lost 2 bases to trimming and J lost 2 bases, with 16 bases between them. CDR3 loop: CASSLLPGPNGNQPQHF. Here the CDR3 DNA reads TGTGCCAGCAGTTTACTCCCAGGCCCTAATGGCAATCAGCCCCAGCATTTT.

The chain recombines TRBV4-1 with TRBJ2-1; no clear D gene. Per the germline V gene, CDR1 is MGHRA and CDR2 is YSYEKL. The V gene lost 1 base and the J gene lost 9 bases, with 10 bases spanning the gap. The CDR3 contains 13 residues. In DNA, the CDR3 is TGCGCCAGCAGCCAAGTCCAGGCCGTTGAGCAGTTCTTC. It is translated as CASSQVQAVEQFF.

As regards this clone: Different DNA sequences within this sample yield the same CDR3. The chain combines TRBV9 with TRBJ2-7, with a weak D call TRBD2 (6 bases). Germline CDR1 SGDLS, CDR2 YYNGEE. The CDR3 has 13 amino acids. Trimming stripped 4 bases from V and 2 bases from J, with 10 bases between. The CDR3 loop is CASSPGLPYEQYF. CDR3 DNA: TGTGCCAGCAGCCCTGGACTACCCTACGAGCAGTACTTC.